Included here is one T cell receptor beta chain sequence, with context. Antigen: not known. This sample stems from a study of CD8 T cells in ankylosing spondylitis. Study observations and caveats: There was a TCR beta motif, made of several highly homologous variants, that appeared characteristic of ankylosing spondylitis blood.

V was pared by 1 base and J by 8 bases, with 15 bases between. The length of the CDR3 is 15 residues. CDR1 and CDR2 (germline): DFQATT, SNEGSKA (reference sequence). Using its own MiXCR run on the 5' RACE reads, TCRdb lists one record per CDR3 protein. The table has 250,000 to 400,000 distinct CDR3 sequences, 11% seen once. The rearrangement links TRBV20-1 to TRBJ1-6; D is possibly TRBD1 (6 bases). What was sequenced was blood, either unsorted or a sorted T cell fraction (not recorded which). This receptor was obtained from a female donor with ankylosing spondylitis or in good health (not recorded which). The CDR3 DNA is TGCAGTGCTAGAGGAGTAACGGGGGCTTATTCACCCCTCCACTTT. It codes for CSARGVTGAYSPLHF.